Below are 19 T cell receptor beta chains sequenced from a single sample in a study of PD-1 blockade in classical Hodgkin lymphoma. Here immunoSEQ multiplex PCR was the method, and the copy in TCRdb shows in-frame clones only, minus some. The sample contains about 96,000 clones, 90% to 95% of which appear only once. Time point noted: cycle 4 day 1 (C4D1), after more than five weeks of nivolumab. No patient escaped relapse after autologous stem cell transplantation, and brentuximab vedotin exposure varied. The material sequenced was peripheral blood mononuclear cells (PBMCs), taken before the fourth cycle of nivolumab. These receptors were obtained from a human donor with classical Hodgkin lymphoma.

The rearrangement links TRBV9 to TRBJ2-1; D ambiguous. V gave up 0 bases and J gave up 3 bases, with 7 bases separating them. The germline V gene has CDR1 SGDLS and CDR2 YYNGEE. This CDR3 has 14 residues. The DNA for the CDR3 is TGTGCCAGCAGCGTAGTGGTTGACTACAATGAGCAGTTCTTC. Amino acids: CASSVVVDYNEQFF.

The chain carries TRBV28 and TRBJ1-1; a weak D match, TRBD1 (6 bases). CDR3 length: 14 residues. Deletions cut 10 bases from V and 9 bases from J, with 24 bases between. The germline V gene encodes CDR1 MDHEN and CDR2 SYDVKM. CDR3 in amino acids: CATQPDSQTLKAFF. DNA of the CDR3: TGTGCCACCCAGCCGGACAGTCAAACACTGAAAGCTTTCTTT.

This clone was seen only once. The chain links TRBV5-4 to TRBJ2-1; no reliable D call. With 1 base removed from V and 9 bases from J, the gap between germline ends came to 5 bases. The CDR3 runs to 11 residues. In germline, CDR1 is SGHNT, CDR2 YYREEE (reference sequence). CDR3 loop: CASSLQAEQFF. CDR3 sequence (DNA): TGTGCCAGCAGCTTGCAGGCTGAGCAGTTCTTC.

V usage is TRBV10-1 and J usage is TRBJ2-1, with D possibly TRBD1 on 5 matching bases. The CDR3 runs to 15 residues. V was pared by 3 bases and J by 5 bases, with 14 bases between. Germline V gives CDR1 WNHNN, CDR2 SYGVQD (reference sequence). The CDR3 loop is CASSDGVGPNNEQFF. In DNA, the CDR3 is TGCGCCAGCAGTGACGGTGTGGGGCCAAACAATGAGCAGTTCTTC.

V gene TRBV5-1 combines with J gene TRBJ1-1; 8 nucleotides agree with TRBD1. Unmatched junction bases numbered 9, after V lost 3 bases and J lost 2 bases. This CDR3 has 16 residues. Germline CDR1 and CDR2: SGHRS and YFSETQ. This chain's CDR3 is CASSSRTGLRNTEAFF. The CDR3 DNA is TGCGCCAGCAGCTCACGGACAGGGTTACGTAACACTGAAGCTTTCTTT. The entire variable domain, with the rest obtained from reference TRBV5-1 and TRBJ1-1, is as follows: KAGVTQTPRYLIKTRGQQVTLSCSPISGHRSVSWYQQTPGQGLQFLFEYFSETQRNKGNFPGRFSGRQFSNSRSEMNVSTLELGDSALYLCASSSRTGLRNTEAFFGQGTRLTVV.

This chain links TRBV5-1 with TRBJ2-7; D possibly uses TRBD1 or TRBD2 (5 bases each). CDR1 and CDR2 (germline): SGHRS, YFSETQ. The V gene lost 7 bases and the J gene lost 2 bases, with 19 bases spanning the gap. The CDR3 extends over 15 amino acids. The CDR3 DNA is TGCGCCAGCTCCGCCGCATTTGGGGGAACCTACGAGCAGTACTTC. Its protein is CASSAAFGGTYEQYF.

The chain links TRBV28 to TRBJ2-2; 8 bases line up with TRBD2. Trimming removed 6 bases from V and 1 base from J; junction bases left unmatched: 7. The CDR3 is 16 amino acids. Per the germline V gene, CDR1 is MDHEN and CDR2 is SYDVKM. CDR3 nucleotides: TGTGCCAGCAGCCGAGCGGGAGTGGAGAACACCGGGGAGCTGTTTTTT. This translates into CASSRAGVENTGELFF.

Only one count was recorded for this clone. The rearrangement joins TRBV30 to TRBJ2-3, with D hard to call. The CDR3 length is 12 residues. Trimming pared 2 bases from V and 4 bases from J, leaving 7 bases between. The germline CDR1 and CDR2 sequences are GTSNPN and SVGIG (reference sequence). CDR3 coding DNA: TGTGCCTGGAGTTTGGCGGCAGATACGCAGTATTTT. Its protein is CAWSLAADTQYF.

This chain connects TRBV28 to TRBJ1-1; weak D call: TRBD1 (6 bases). From germline, CDR1 is MDHEN and CDR2 SYDVKM. V lost 3 bases, J lost 3 bases, and 11 bases lay in between. This CDR3 is built from 14 residues. Written as DNA, the CDR3 is TGTGCCAGCAGTTTCAGGGGCCGGGACACTGAAGCTTTCTTT. It yields the protein CASSFRGRDTEAFF.

The CDR3 DNA is TGTGCCAGCAGTATTAGTGCGGGAGATACGCAGTATTTT. It is translated as CASSISAGDTQYF. The chain joins TRBV6-5 to TRBJ2-3, with a possible D match to TRBD2 (5 bases). Germline loops: CDR1 MNHEY, CDR2 SVGAGI. The CDR3 spans 13 residues. V was clipped by 5 bases and J by 5 bases, with 11 bases between them.

This clone has just one count. The chain joins TRBV5-1 to TRBJ1-2; TRBD1 might be the D (6 bases). Germline V gives CDR1 SGHRS, CDR2 YFSETQ. The V and J ends lost 5 bases and 4 bases respectively, with 6 bases between them. This CDR3 comprises 11 residues. The CDR3 sequence: CASRDSYGYTF. CDR3 DNA sequence: TGCGCCAGCAGGGACAGCTATGGCTACACCTTC.

This clone was counted once. The chain uses TRBV11-1 and TRBJ2-7; either TRBD1 or TRBD2 may supply D (5 bases each). CDR1 and CDR2 from the germline V gene are SGHAT and FQDESV (reference sequence). Trimming pared 5 bases from V and 0 bases from J, leaving 17 bases between. The CDR3 extends over 16 amino acids. The CDR3 reads CASSSSGTLSSYEQYF. The CDR3 nucleotides are TGTGCCAGCAGCAGCTCCGGGACCCTAAGCTCCTACGAGCAGTACTTC.

The rearrangement links TRBV2 to TRBJ2-7; 9 positions match TRBD2. Germline assignment: CDR1 SNHLY and CDR2 FYNNEI. V gave up 5 bases and J gave up 4 bases; unmatched junction bases: 9. The CDR3 has 15 residues. The CDR3 nucleotides read TGTGCCAGCAGTTCCGGGACTAGCAGGGTTTACGAGCAGTACTTC. Its translation: CASSSGTSRVYEQYF.

The V gene is TRBV5-1, the J gene TRBJ1-1; D uncertain. Trimming cost V 0 bases and J 0 bases, with 12 bases left between them. Germline V gives CDR1 SGHRS, CDR2 YFSETQ. The CDR3 is made up of 16 amino acids. CDR3 nucleotide sequence: TGCGCCAGCAGCTTGGAAGTCCGGGAGATGAACACTGAAGCTTTCTTT. Translated: CASSLEVREMNTEAFF.

The gene calls are TRBV4-2 and TRBJ2-5; no reliable D call. Between the trimmed V and J ends, which lost 0 bases and 1 base, there was a span of 6 bases. This CDR3 has 14 amino acids. From germline, CDR1 is LGHNA and CDR2 YNFKEQ. This CDR3 reads CASSQEGPQETQYF. The CDR3 DNA is TGTGCCAGCAGCCAAGAAGGTCCCCAAGAGACCCAGTACTTC.

The chain has TRBV7-2 and TRBJ2-7; 11 nucleotides line up with TRBD1. The CDR3 consists of 16 residues. Germline V gives CDR1 SGHTA, CDR2 FQGNSA. Trimming removed 4 bases from V and 3 bases from J; junction bases left unmatched: 8. The CDR3 DNA follows: TGTGCCAGCAGCTCTTACCGGGACAGGGGGTTCTACGAGCAGTACTTC. Its translation is CASSSYRDRGFYEQYF.

The chain joins TRBV6-1 to TRBJ2-4; no reliable D call. The CDR3 has 12 amino acids. The germline V gene has CDR1 MNHNS and CDR2 SASEGT. With 2 bases removed from V and 13 bases from J, the gap between germline ends came to 12 bases. CDR3 in amino acids: CASSERPDPQYF. The CDR3 DNA reads TGTGCCAGCAGTGAACGACCCGACCCCCAGTACTTC.

The chain has TRBV4-1 and TRBJ2-3; no definite D call. V lost 2 bases to trimming and J lost 1 base, with 7 bases between them. The CDR3 runs to 14 residues. The germline V gene has CDR1 MGHRA and CDR2 YSYEKL. The CDR3 bases are TGCGCCAGCAGCCAATTTATCGGCACAGATACGCAGTATTTT. Translating it yields CASSQFIGTDTQYF.

This rearrangement joins TRBV6-5 to TRBJ1-2; 7 positions match TRBD1. V gave up 2 bases and J gave up 3 bases; unmatched junction bases: 9. The CDR3 sequence is 16 residues long. Germline CDR1 reads MNHEY; CDR2 reads SVGAGI. CDR3 loop: CASSYRNAGGDYGYTF. CDR3 nucleotide sequence: TGTGCCAGCAGTTACCGGAATGCAGGGGGGGACTATGGCTACACCTTC.